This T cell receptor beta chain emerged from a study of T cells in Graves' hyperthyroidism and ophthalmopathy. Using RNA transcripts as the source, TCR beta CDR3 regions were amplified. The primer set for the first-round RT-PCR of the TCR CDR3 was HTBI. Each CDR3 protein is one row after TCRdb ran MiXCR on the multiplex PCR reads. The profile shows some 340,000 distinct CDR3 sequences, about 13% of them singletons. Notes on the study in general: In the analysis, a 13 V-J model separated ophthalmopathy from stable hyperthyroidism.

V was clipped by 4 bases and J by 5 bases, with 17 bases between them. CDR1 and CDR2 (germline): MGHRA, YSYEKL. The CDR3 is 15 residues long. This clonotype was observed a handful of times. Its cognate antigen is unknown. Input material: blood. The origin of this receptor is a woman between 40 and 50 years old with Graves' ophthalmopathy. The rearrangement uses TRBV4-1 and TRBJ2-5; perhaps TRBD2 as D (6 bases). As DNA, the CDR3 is TGCGCCAGCAGCCGACTAGACACCCCGGGGGAGACCCAGTACTTC. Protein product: CASSRLDTPGETQYF.